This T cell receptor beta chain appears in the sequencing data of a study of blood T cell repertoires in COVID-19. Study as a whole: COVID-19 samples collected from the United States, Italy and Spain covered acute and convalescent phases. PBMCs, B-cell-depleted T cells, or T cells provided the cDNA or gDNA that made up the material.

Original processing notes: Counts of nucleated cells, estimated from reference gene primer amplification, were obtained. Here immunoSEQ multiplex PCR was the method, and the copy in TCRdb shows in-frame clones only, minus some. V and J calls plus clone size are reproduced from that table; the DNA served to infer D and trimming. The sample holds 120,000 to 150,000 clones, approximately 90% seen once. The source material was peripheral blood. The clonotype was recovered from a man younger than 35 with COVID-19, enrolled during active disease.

The CDR3 protein is CASSITGGKGGNQPQHF. The CDR3, as DNA: TGTGCCAGTAGTATAACAGGGGGCAAAGGAGGGAATCAGCCCCAGCATTTT. V gene TRBV19 combines with J gene TRBJ1-5; TRBD1 aligns across 9 bases. V shed 2 bases, J shed 4 bases, and the junction held 9 bases outside the gene matches. The CDR3 is 17 residues long. Germline assignment: CDR1 LNHDA and CDR2 SQIVND (reference sequence).